This TCR beta chain was captured by sequencing in a study of blood T cells in healthy people across ages. Study results and caveats: The fall in TCR beta diversity per million T cells was roughly linear with age.

Of note for this clonotype: No antigen is known for it.

This CDR3 region has 15 residues. Trimming took 6 bases from V and 4 from J; bases not matched to a gene: 7. Germline V CDR1 and CDR2: MNHEY, SVGEGT. Alongside a J-beta primer mix, a sample-barcoded 5' primer served in a second PCR lasting about 7 to 11 cycles. TCRdb reprocessed the 5' RACE reads with MiXCR, giving one entry per CDR3 protein. Here the sample spans 1.5 million to 2 million distinct CDR3 sequences, 25% to 30% being singletons. This sequence was found in a woman in her 30s in good health. The chain recombines TRBV6-2 or TRBV6-3 with TRBJ2-1, with TRBD2 matching 9 bases. The specimen sequenced was blood. CDR3 bases: TGTGCCAGCAGGGGTTCTAGCGGGGTATACAATGAGCAGTTCTTC. It specifies CASRGSSGVYNEQFF.